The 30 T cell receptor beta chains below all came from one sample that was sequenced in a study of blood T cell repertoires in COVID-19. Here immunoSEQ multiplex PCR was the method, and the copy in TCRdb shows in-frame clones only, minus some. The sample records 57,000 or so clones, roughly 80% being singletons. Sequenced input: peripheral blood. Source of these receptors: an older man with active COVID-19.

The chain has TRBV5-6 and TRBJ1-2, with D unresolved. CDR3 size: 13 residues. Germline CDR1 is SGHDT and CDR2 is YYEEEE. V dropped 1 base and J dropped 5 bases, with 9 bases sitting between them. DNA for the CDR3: TGTGCCAGCAGCTTGAAAGTCGGTTATGGCTACACCTTC. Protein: CASSLKVGYGYTF. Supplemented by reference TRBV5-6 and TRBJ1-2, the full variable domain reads DAGVTQSPTHLIKTRGQQVTLRCSPKSGHDTVSWYQQALGQGPQFIFQYYEEEERQRGNFPDRFSGHQFPNYSSELNVNALLLGDSALYLCASSLKVGYGYTFGSGTRLTVV.

The DNA for the CDR3 is TGTGCCAGCAGTAACAGGGGGCAGGCAGATACGCAGTATTTT. Protein sequence: CASSNRGQADTQYF. The chain links TRBV7-9 to TRBJ2-3; 9 positions agree with TRBD1. Germline lookup yields CDR1 SEHNR and CDR2 FQNEAQ (reference sequence). The trim removed 6 bases at V and 4 bases at J, leaving 5 bases unmatched. This CDR3 has 14 residues. Combining the CDR3 with reference TRBV7-9 and TRBJ2-3 gives the whole variable domain DTGVSQNPRHKITKRGQNVTFRCDPISEHNRLYWYRQTLGQGPEFLTYFQNEAQLEKSRLLSDRFSAERPKGSFSTLEIQRTEQGDSAMYLCASSNRGQADTQYFGPGTRLTVL.

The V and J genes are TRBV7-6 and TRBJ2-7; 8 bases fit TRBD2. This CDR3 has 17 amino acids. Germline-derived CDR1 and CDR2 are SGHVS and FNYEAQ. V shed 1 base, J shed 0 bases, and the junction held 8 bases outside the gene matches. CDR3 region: CASSLVGGRHSSYEQYF. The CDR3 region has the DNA TGTGCCAGCAGCTTAGTTGGCGGGAGGCATAGCTCCTACGAGCAGTACTTC.

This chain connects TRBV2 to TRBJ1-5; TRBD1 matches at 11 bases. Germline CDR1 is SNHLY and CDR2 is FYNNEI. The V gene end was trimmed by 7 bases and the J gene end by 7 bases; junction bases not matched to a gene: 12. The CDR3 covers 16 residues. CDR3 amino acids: CASKTSGDRGEQPQHF. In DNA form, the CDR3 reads TGTGCCAGCAAAACCTCCGGGGACAGGGGGGAACAGCCCCAGCATTTT.

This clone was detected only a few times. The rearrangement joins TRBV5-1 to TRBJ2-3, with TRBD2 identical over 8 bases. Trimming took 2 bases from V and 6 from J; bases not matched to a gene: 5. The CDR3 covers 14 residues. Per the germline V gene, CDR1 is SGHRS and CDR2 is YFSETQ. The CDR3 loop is CASSLAGERDTQYF. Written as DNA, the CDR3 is TGCGCCAGCAGCTTAGCGGGAGAGAGGGATACGCAGTATTTT.

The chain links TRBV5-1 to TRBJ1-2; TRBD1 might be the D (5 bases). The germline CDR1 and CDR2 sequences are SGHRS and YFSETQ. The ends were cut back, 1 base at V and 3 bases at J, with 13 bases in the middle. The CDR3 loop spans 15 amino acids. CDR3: CASSLLAGGDYGYTF. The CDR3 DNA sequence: TGCGCCAGCAGCTTGCTCGCCGGGGGTGACTATGGCTACACCTTC.

The CDR3 loop reads CASSNRVLLFF. Written as DNA, the CDR3 is TGTGCCAGCAGCAACAGGGTCTTGCTGTTTTTT. The genes are TRBV7-9 and TRBJ1-4; TRBD1 is a possible D gene (6 bases). Trimming took 5 bases from V and 14 from J, leaving 12 bases between them. Germline-derived CDR1 and CDR2 are SEHNR and FQNEAQ (reference sequence). CDR3 size: 11 residues.

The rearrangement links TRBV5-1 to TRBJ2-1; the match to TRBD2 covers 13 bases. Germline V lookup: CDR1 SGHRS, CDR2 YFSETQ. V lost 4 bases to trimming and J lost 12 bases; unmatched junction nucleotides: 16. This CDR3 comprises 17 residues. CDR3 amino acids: CASSVTTGTSGIWSQFF. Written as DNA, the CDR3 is TGCGCCAGCAGCGTTACTACCGGGACTAGCGGGATCTGGTCGCAGTTCTTC.

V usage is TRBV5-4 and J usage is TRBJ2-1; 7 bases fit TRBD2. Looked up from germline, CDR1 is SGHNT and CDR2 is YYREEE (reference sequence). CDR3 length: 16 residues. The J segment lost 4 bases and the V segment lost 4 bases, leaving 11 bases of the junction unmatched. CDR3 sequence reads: CASSSSASGLYNEQFF. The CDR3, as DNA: TGTGCCAGCAGCAGCTCGGCTAGCGGACTTTACAATGAGCAGTTCTTC. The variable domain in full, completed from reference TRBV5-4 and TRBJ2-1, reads ETGVTQSPTHLIKTRGQQVTLRCSSQSGHNTVSWYQQALGQGPQFIFQYYREEENGRGNFPPRFSGLQFPNYSSELNVNALELDDSALYLCASSSSASGLYNEQFFGPGTRLTVL.

Here the CDR3 reads CASSSEGANVLTF. DNA of the CDR3: TGCGCCAGCAGCTCCGAGGGGGCCAACGTCCTGACTTTC. V gene TRBV5-1 combines with J gene TRBJ2-6; D uncertain. This CDR3 has 13 amino acids. Germline V gene lookup returns CDR1 SGHRS and CDR2 YFSETQ. Trimming took off 3 bases at V and 4 bases at J, with 5 bases between the two ends.

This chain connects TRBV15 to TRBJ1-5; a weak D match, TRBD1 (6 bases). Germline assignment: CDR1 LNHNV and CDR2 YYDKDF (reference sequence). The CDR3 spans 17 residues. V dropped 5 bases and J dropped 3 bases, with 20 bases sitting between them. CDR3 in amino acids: CATSRGRGGQFNQPQHF. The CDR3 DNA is TGTGCCACCAGCCGTGGCCGCGGAGGACAGTTCAATCAGCCCCAGCATTTT.

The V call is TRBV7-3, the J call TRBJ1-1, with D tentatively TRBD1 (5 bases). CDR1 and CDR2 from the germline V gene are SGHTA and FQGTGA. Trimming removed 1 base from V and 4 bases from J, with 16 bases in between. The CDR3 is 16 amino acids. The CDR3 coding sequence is TGTGCCAGCAGCTTAAACGGGCCCCGGGGGGGCACTGAAGCTTTCTTT. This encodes CASSLNGPRGGTEAFF.

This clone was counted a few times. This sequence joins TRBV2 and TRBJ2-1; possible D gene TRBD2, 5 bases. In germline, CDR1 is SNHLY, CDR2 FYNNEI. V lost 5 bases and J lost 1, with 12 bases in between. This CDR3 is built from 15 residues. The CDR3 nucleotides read TGTGCCAGCAGTCCTAGCTCCTCTTCCTACAATGAGCAGTTCTTC. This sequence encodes CASSPSSSSYNEQFF. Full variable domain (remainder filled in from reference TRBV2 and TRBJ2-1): EPEVTQTPSHQVTQMGQEVILRCVPISNHLYFYWYRQILGQKVEFLVSFYNNEISEKSEIFDDQFSVERPDGSNFTLKIRSTKLEDSAMYFCASSPSSSSYNEQFFGPGTRLTVL.

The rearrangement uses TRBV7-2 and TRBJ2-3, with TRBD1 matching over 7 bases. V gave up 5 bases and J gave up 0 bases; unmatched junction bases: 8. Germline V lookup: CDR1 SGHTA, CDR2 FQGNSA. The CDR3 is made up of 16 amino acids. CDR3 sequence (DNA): TGTGCCAGCAGCCCCGGGACAGCCCCTAGCACAGATACGCAGTATTTT. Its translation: CASSPGTAPSTDTQYF.

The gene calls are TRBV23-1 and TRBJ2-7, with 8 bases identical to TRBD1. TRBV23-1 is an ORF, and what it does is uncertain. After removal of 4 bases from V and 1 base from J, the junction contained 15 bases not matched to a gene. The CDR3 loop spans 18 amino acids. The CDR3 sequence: CASSPPKSGTGRSYEQYF. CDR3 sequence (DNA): TGCGCCAGCAGTCCACCTAAATCCGGGACAGGAAGGTCCTACGAGCAGTACTTC.

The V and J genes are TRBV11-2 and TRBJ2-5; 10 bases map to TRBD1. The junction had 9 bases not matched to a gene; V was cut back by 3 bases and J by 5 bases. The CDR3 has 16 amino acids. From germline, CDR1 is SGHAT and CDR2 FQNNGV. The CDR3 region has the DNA TGTGCCAGCAGCTTGACGGGACAGGGGATCGGGGAGACCCAGTACTTC. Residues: CASSLTGQGIGETQYF. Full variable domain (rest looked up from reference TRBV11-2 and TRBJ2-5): EAGVAQSPRYKIIEKRQSVAFWCNPISGHATLYWYQQILGQGPKLLIQFQNNGVVDDSQLPKDRFSAERLKGVDSTLKIQPAKLEDSAVYLCASSLTGQGIGETQYFGPGTRLLVL.

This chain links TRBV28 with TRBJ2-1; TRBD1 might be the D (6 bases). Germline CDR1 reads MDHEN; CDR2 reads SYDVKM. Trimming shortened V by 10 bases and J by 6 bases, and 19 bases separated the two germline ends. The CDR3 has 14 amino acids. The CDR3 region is CATLGAGAINEQFF. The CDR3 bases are TGTGCCACCCTAGGGGCAGGGGCAATCAATGAGCAGTTCTTC.

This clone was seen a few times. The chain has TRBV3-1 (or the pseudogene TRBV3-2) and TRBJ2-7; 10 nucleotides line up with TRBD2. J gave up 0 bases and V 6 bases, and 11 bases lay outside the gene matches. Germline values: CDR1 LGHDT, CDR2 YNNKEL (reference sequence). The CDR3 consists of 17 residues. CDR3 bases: TGTGCCAGCAGTGACCTGGCACTAGCGGGGAGCTCCTACGAGCAGTACTTC. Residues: CASSDLALAGSSYEQYF.

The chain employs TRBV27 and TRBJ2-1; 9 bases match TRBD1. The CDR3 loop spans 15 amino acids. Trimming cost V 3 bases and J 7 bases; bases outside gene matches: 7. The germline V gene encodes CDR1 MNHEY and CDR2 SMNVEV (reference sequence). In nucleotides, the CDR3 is TGTGCCAGCAGTTTGGGGACAGGGACGAAAAATGAGCAGTTCTTC. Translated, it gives CASSLGTGTKNEQFF.

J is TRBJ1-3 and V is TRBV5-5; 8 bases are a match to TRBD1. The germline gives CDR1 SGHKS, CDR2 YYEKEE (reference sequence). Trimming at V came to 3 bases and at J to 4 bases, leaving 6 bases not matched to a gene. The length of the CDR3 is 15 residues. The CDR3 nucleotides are TGTGCCAGCAGCTCCTCGACAGGGGCCGGAAACACCATATATTTT. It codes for CASSSSTGAGNTIYF.

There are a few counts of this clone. CDR3: CASSRTSGGGSDTQYF. CDR3 DNA sequence: TGCGCCAGCAGCCGGACTAGCGGGGGTGGGTCAGATACGCAGTATTTT. V gene TRBV4-3 combines with J gene TRBJ2-3; 13 nucleotides align to TRBD2. With 4 bases clipped from V and 4 bases from J, the junction kept 5 bases outside the gene matches. CDR3 length: 16 amino acids. Per the germline V gene, CDR1 is LGHNA and CDR2 is YSLEER.

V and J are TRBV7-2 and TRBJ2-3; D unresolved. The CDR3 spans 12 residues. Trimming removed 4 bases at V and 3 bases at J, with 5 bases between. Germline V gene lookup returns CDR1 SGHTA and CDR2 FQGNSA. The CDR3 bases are TGTGCCAGCAGCTCCCCTACAGATACGCAGTATTTT. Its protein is CASSSPTDTQYF.

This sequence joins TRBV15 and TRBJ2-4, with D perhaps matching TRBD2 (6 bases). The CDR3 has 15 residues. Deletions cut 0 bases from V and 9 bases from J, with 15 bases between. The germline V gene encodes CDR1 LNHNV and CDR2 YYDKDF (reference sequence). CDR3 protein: CATSRDKTDGGIQYF. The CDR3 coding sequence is TGTGCCACCAGCAGAGATAAAACCGACGGGGGCATTCAGTACTTC.

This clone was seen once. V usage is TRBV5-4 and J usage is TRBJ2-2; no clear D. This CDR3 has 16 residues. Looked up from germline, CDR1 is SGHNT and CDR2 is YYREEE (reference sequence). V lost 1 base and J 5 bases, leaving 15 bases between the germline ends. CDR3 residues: CASSLKAKASTGELFF. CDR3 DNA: TGTGCCAGCAGCTTGAAAGCGAAGGCCTCGACCGGGGAGCTGTTTTTT.

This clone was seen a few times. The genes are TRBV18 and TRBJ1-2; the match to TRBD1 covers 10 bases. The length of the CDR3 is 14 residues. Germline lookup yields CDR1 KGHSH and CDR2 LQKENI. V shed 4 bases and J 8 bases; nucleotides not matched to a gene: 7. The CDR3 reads CASSLSGTGVGYTF. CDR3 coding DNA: TGTGCCAGCTCACTCAGTGGGACAGGGGTCGGCTACACCTTC.

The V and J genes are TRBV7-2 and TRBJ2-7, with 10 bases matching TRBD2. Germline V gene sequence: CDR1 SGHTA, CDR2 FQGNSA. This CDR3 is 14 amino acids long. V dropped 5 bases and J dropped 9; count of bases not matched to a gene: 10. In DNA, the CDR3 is TGTGCCAGCAGCCCCGGACTAGCGGTATATGTGCAGTACTTC. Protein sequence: CASSPGLAVYVQYF.

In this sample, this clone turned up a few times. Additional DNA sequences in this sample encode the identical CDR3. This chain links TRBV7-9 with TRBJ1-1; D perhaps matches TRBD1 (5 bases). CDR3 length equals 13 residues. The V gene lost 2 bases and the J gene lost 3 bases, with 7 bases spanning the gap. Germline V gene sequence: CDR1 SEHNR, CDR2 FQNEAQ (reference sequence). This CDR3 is CASSLTGDTEAFF. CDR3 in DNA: TGTGCCAGCAGCTTAACGGGGGACACTGAAGCTTTCTTT.

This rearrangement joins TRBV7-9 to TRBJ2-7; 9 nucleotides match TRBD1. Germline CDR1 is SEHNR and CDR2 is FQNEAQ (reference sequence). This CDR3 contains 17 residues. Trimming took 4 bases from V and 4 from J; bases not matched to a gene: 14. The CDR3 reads CASSSQPGTGFHYEQYF. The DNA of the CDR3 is TGTGCCAGCAGCTCGCAGCCCGGGACAGGGTTTCATTACGAGCAGTACTTC.

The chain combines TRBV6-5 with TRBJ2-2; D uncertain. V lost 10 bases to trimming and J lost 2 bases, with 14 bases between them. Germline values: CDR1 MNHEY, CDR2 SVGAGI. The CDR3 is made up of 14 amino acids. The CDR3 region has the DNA TGTGCCACTAACCGAGTGCGAAACACCGGGGAGCTGTTTTTT. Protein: CATNRVRNTGELFF.

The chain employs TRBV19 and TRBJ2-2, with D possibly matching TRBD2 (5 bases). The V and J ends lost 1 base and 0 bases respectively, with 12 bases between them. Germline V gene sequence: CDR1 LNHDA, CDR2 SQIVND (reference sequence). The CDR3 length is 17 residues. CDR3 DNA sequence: TGTGCCAGTAGTATAGTCTGGGAGCGAGCGAACACCGGGGAGCTGTTTTTT. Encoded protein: CASSIVWERANTGELFF. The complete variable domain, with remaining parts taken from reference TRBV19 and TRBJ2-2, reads DGGITQSPKYLFRKEGQNVTLSCEQNLNHDAMYWYRQDPGQGLRLIYYSQIVNDFQKGDIAEGYSVSREKKESFPLTVTSAQKNPTAFYLCASSIVWERANTGELFFGEGSRLTVL.